This note documents a single T cell receptor beta chain sequence. This CDR3 contains 13 residues. Germline V gene lookup returns CDR1 LNHDA and CDR2 SQIVND (reference sequence). Trimming shortened V by 6 bases and J by 0 bases, and 8 bases separated the two germline ends. The data are from a study of blood T cell repertoires in COVID-19. Study as a whole: Samples representing acute and convalescent COVID-19 were sourced from the United States, Italy and Spain. T cells, B-cell-depleted T cells, or PBMCs provided the cDNA or gDNA that served as material.

Original data processing: Quantification of nucleated cells was approximated via reference gene primer amplification. Measured with immunoSEQ multiplex PCR; TCRdb has only the in-frame clones, and not every one. Clone size and V and J calls were adopted from that table, with D and trimming inferred from the DNA. The table has roughly 40,000 clones, 90% seen once; the top ten hold about 6%. Material: peripheral blood. The clonotype comes from a human donor in a cohort sampled during active COVID-19. The J gene is TRBJ1-1, the V gene TRBV19; D gene unclear. The DNA of the CDR3 is TGTGCCAGTAGCGGGAGTTTGAACACTGAAGCTTTCTTT. This translates into CASSGSLNTEAFF.